What follows describes a single T cell receptor beta chain. This entry comes from a study of blood T cell repertoires in COVID-19. Overall study: Samples taken during acute and convalescent COVID-19 were collected in the United States, Italy and Spain. Sample material is recorded as cDNA or gDNA derived from T cells, B-cell-depleted T cells, or PBMCs.

In the authors' methods: Counts of nucleated cells, estimated from reference gene primer amplification, were obtained. TCRdb keeps only in-frame clones here, not all; method: immunoSEQ multiplex PCR. V and J calls and clone size are those listed in that table; D and trimming were worked out from the DNA. The repertoire holds some 490,000 clones, with 70% to 90% as singletons. The CDR3 covers 13 residues. Deletions cut 9 bases from V and 3 bases from J, with 11 bases between. Germline V lookup: CDR1 KGHDR, CDR2 SFDVKD. The chain is built from TRBV24-1 and TRBJ2-1, with D maybe TRBD1 (6 bases). This TCR derives from a human donor in a cohort sampled during active COVID-19. What was sequenced was peripheral blood. The DNA for the CDR3 is TGTGCCACCTCGGGGACATTCTACAATGAGCAGTTCTTC. Protein sequence: CATSGTFYNEQFF.